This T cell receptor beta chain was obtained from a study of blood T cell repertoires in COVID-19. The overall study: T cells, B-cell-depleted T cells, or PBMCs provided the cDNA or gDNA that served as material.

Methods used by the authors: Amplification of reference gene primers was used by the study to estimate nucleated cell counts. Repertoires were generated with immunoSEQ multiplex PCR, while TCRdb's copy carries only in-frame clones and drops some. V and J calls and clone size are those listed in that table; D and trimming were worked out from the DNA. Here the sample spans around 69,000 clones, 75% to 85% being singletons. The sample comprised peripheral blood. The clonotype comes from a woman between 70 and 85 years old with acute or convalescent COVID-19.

The CDR3 DNA reads TGCGCCAGCAGCTTGGGACAGGGGGTGCTCTATGGCTACACCTTC. Protein product: CASSLGQGVLYGYTF. The V call is TRBV5-1, the J call TRBJ1-2; TRBD1 matches at 9 bases. The CDR3 is 15 residues long. Germline trimming cut 0 bases from V and 4 bases from J; bases unmatched to any gene: 4. Germline V CDR1 and CDR2: SGHRS, YFSETQ. Based on the CDR3 plus reference TRBV5-1 and TRBJ1-2, the full variable domain is KAGVTQTPRYLIKTRGQQVTLSCSPISGHRSVSWYQQTPGQGLQFLFEYFSETQRNKGNFPGRFSGRQFSNSRSEMNVSTLELGDSALYLCASSLGQGVLYGYTFGSGTRLTVV.